Listed here is a single TCR beta chain. Its antigen is unknown. The data originate from a study of T cells in Graves' hyperthyroidism and ophthalmopathy. Overall study results and limits: Ophthalmopathy was told apart from stable hyperthyroidism by a 13 V-J model.

What was amplified from RNA transcripts were TCR beta CDR3 regions. The TCR CDR3 was amplified in a first-round RT-PCR using the HTBI primer set. Using its own MiXCR run on the multiplex PCR reads, TCRdb lists one record per CDR3 protein. The table includes under 650,000 distinct CDR3 sequences, 15% to 20% detected once. V lost 5 bases to trimming and J lost 4 bases; unmatched junction nucleotides: 11. The CDR3 length is 17 residues. Germline V gene data show CDR1 as SGHAT and CDR2 as FQNNGV. Graves' hyperthyroidism was deemed stable given no ophthalmopathy progression within 18 months. Orbital computed tomography and thyroid ultrasound, together with serum TRAb and thyroxine and clinical symptoms, were used for diagnoses.

Sequencing was performed on blood. This sequence originates from a woman in her thirties with Graves' hyperthyroidism. The chain combines TRBV11-2 with TRBJ2-3; 11 bases agree with TRBD2. The CDR3 DNA sequence: TGTGCCAGCAGCCGACTAGCGGGGAGGGGCTCCGCAGATACGCAGTATTTT. This codes for CASSRLAGRGSADTQYF.